The 27 T cell receptor beta chains listed next were all sequenced from one sample in a study of PD-1 blockade in classical Hodgkin lymphoma. Sequenced by immunoSEQ multiplex PCR; TCRdb stores in-frame clones only, minus some. This table has some 9,200 clones, 70% to 80% appearing once. Every patient relapsed after autologous stem cell transplantation, and brentuximab vedotin exposure varied. Out of thawed PBMCs, magnetic negative selection purified CD4+ T cells. The sample was CD4+ T cells from blood, taken at baseline. These TCRs come from a human donor with classical Hodgkin lymphoma.

CDR3 DNA sequence: TGTGCCAGCAGCTACGGGACGGTTGATATTTACGAGCAGTACTTC. Residues: CASSYGTVDIYEQYF. The chain couples TRBV5-6 to TRBJ2-7, with D possibly called TRBD1 or TRBD2 (5 bases each). There are 15 residues in the CDR3. Germline CDR1 SGHDT, CDR2 YYEEEE. The V end was cut by 3 bases, the J end by 4 bases, with 17 bases between.

The chain is built from TRBV2 and TRBJ2-2; 9 nucleotides match TRBD2. The CDR3 is made up of 15 amino acids. Germline lookup yields CDR1 SNHLY and CDR2 FYNNEI. J gave up 3 bases and V 2 bases, and 1 base lay outside the gene matches. The CDR3 DNA follows: TGTGCCAGCAGTGAACGGACTAGCGACACCGGGGAGCTGTTTTTT. It codes for CASSERTSDTGELFF.

The sample holds one count of this clone. The chain links TRBV28 to TRBJ1-3; D is possibly TRBD1 (5 bases). Germline V gives CDR1 MDHEN, CDR2 SYDVKM. The CDR3 is 16 residues long. The ends were cut back, 4 bases at V and 3 bases at J, with 16 bases in the middle. The CDR3 loop is CASSSQFGTLGNTIYF. DNA of the CDR3: TGTGCCAGCAGTTCGCAGTTCGGGACTCTTGGAAACACCATATATTTT.

The gene calls are TRBV28 and TRBJ2-7; unclear D gene. Germline V CDR1 and CDR2: MDHEN, SYDVKM. CDR3 length: 13 residues. Deletions cut 6 bases from V and 3 bases from J, with 12 bases between. The chain's CDR3 is CASSPGSNYEQYF. CDR3 nucleotide sequence: TGTGCCAGCAGCCCCGGGTCTAACTACGAGCAGTACTTC.

This clone is termed medium-sized. V usage is TRBV11-1 and J usage is TRBJ2-7; D is possibly TRBD1 or TRBD2 (5 bases each). This CDR3 has 14 residues. Germline CDR1 and CDR2: SGHAT and FQDESV (reference sequence). With 5 bases removed from V and 6 bases from J, the gap between germline ends came to 17 bases. The CDR3 loop reads CASSPSGTRGEQYF. The CDR3 bases are TGTGCCAGCAGCCCCTCCGGGACGAGAGGCGAGCAGTACTTC. Using reference TRBV11-1 and TRBJ2-7 for the parts outside the CDR3, the full variable domain is EAEVAQSPRYKITEKSQAVAFWCDPISGHATLYWYRQILGQGPELLVQFQDESVVDDSQLPKDRFSAERLKGVDSTLKIQPAELGDSAMYLCASSPSGTRGEQYFGPGTRLTVT.

V is TRBV19 and J is TRBJ2-3, with unresolved D. Trimming cost V 7 bases and J 1 base, with 9 bases left between them. Germline CDR1 is LNHDA and CDR2 is SQIVND (reference sequence). The length of the CDR3 is 13 residues. The DNA for the CDR3 is TGTGCCAGTAAGTCGTGTCGCACAGATACGCAGTATTTT. Translating gives CASKSCRTDTQYF.

This clone is termed medium-sized. CDR3 protein: CASSVQVGEADTQYF. CDR3 nucleotide sequence: TGTGCCAGCAGCGTGCAAGTGGGAGAGGCAGATACGCAGTATTTT. J is TRBJ2-3 and V is TRBV9; a weak D match, TRBD2 (5 bases). Germline lookup yields CDR1 SGDLS and CDR2 YYNGEE. The CDR3 is 15 residues long. Trimming left V 2 bases short and J 4 bases short, with 14 bases between. Using reference TRBV9 and TRBJ2-3 for the parts outside the CDR3, the full variable domain is DSGVTQTPKHLITATGQRVTLRCSPRSGDLSVYWYQQSLDQGLQFLIQYYNGEERAKGNILERFSAQQFPDLHSELNLSSLELGDSALYFCASSVQVGEADTQYFGPGTRLTVL.

The chain is built from TRBV10-3 and TRBJ2-5; D is unresolved. This CDR3 has 12 amino acids. CDR1 is ENHRY and CDR2 is SYGVKD in the germline V gene. V lost 6 bases and J 0 bases, leaving 5 bases between the germline ends. CDR3 coding DNA: TGTGCCATCAGCCCAGACCAAGAGACCCAGTACTTC. This gives the protein CAISPDQETQYF.

V is TRBV29-1 and J is TRBJ2-7; 12 bases match TRBD2. Germline V gene lookup returns CDR1 SQVTM and CDR2 ANQGSEA. V was clipped by 3 bases and J by 0 bases; unmatched bases: 12. The CDR3 sequence is 18 residues long. CDR3 protein: CSVDQLAGGRSSSYEQYF. For the CDR3, the DNA is TGCAGCGTTGATCAACTAGCGGGAGGCCGATCGAGCTCCTACGAGCAGTACTTC.

This chain joins TRBV2 and TRBJ2-7, with 9 bases aligning to TRBD2. The CDR3 contains 14 residues. V shed 3 bases, J shed 3 bases, and the junction held 3 bases outside the gene matches. Germline V gene lookup returns CDR1 SNHLY and CDR2 FYNNEI. As DNA, the CDR3 is TGTGCCAGCAGTGAGGCTAGCGGGGACTACGAGCAGTACTTC. This gives the protein CASSEASGDYEQYF. The full variable domain, completed using reference TRBV2 and TRBJ2-7, is EPEVTQTPSHQVTQMGQEVILRCVPISNHLYFYWYRQILGQKVEFLVSFYNNEISEKSEIFDDQFSVERPDGSNFTLKIRSTKLEDSAMYFCASSEASGDYEQYFGPGTRLTVT.

This chain links TRBV7-3 with TRBJ2-7; D may be TRBD2 (5 bases). Trimming removed 5 bases from V and 6 bases from J, with 14 bases in between. The CDR3 loop spans 13 amino acids. The germline CDR1 and CDR2 sequences are SGHTA and FQGTGA. The CDR3 region is CASSPQRNREQYF. CDR3 bases: TGTGCCAGCAGCCCCCAGCGGAACCGCGAGCAGTACTTC.

This clone was observed a single time. The V call is TRBV19, the J call TRBJ2-2; TRBD1 matches 7 bases. This CDR3 has 13 amino acids. V lost 7 bases to trimming and J lost 6 bases; unmatched junction nucleotides: 5. Germline CDR1 and CDR2: LNHDA and SQIVND (reference sequence). The CDR3 DNA reads as TGTGCCAGTAAGATCCAGGGGGCCGGGGAGCTGTTTTTT. This encodes CASKIQGAGELFF.

The rearrangement links TRBV28 to TRBJ2-3, with 8 nucleotides matching TRBD2. The CDR3 consists of 16 residues. Losses at the gene ends were 1 base for V and 4 bases for J; bases not matched to a gene: 7. The V gene's germline CDR1 is MDHEN and CDR2 SYDVKM. The CDR3 is CASSLLSGSPSDTQYF. CDR3 DNA: TGTGCCAGCAGTTTATTGAGCGGGAGCCCCTCAGATACGCAGTATTTT.

CDR3 sequence reads: CASSPQTSGSSYNEQFF. CDR3 bases: TGTGCCAGCAGCCCGCAGACTAGCGGAAGCTCCTACAATGAGCAGTTCTTC. V is TRBV4-2 and J is TRBJ2-1; 9 bases agree with TRBD2. Germline-derived CDR1 and CDR2 are LGHNA and YNFKEQ. This CDR3 has 17 amino acids. V was pared by 4 bases and J by 0 bases, with 7 bases of the junction left unmatched.

V gene TRBV27 combines with J gene TRBJ1-5; TRBD1 matches 8 bases. The CDR3 has 14 amino acids. CDR1 is MNHEY, CDR2 SMNVEV, per germline (reference sequence). Germline trimming cut 5 bases from V and 7 bases from J; bases unmatched to any gene: 7. CDR3 sequence: CASSEDDRGQPQHF. The CDR3 nucleotides read TGTGCCAGCAGTGAAGACGACAGGGGACAGCCCCAGCATTTT.

The genes are TRBV19 and TRBJ2-7; 10 bases match TRBD2. The germline CDR1 and CDR2 sequences are LNHDA and SQIVND (reference sequence). This CDR3 is built from 15 residues. V gave up 5 bases and J gave up 3 bases; unmatched junction bases: 7. The CDR3 protein is CASSPLAGGGYEQYF. The CDR3 DNA reads TGTGCCAGTAGTCCATTAGCGGGAGGAGGCTACGAGCAGTACTTC.

The chain links TRBV27 to TRBJ1-4; D is perhaps TRBD1 (5 bases). This CDR3 has 15 residues. Germline CDR1 reads MNHEY; CDR2 reads SMNVEV (reference sequence). V lost 6 bases, J lost 6 bases, and 17 bases lay in between. The CDR3 bases are TGTGCCAGCAGGCCACTCCGGGACGGCTATGAAAAACTGTTTTTT. Encoded protein: CASRPLRDGYEKLFF.

The CDR3 DNA reads as TGTGCCAGCAGCTTCCAGAAGGCGCAGTATTTT. Translating gives CASSFQKAQYF. The chain uses TRBV5-6 and TRBJ2-3; D is uncertain. Germline assignment: CDR1 SGHDT and CDR2 YYEEEE. The length of the CDR3 is 11 residues. Trimming cost V 2 bases and J 10 bases, with 8 bases left between them. The full variable domain, in which reference TRBV5-6 and TRBJ2-3 provide the parts outside the CDR3, is DAGVTQSPTHLIKTRGQQVTLRCSPKSGHDTVSWYQQALGQGPQFIFQYYEEEERQRGNFPDRFSGHQFPNYSSELNVNALLLGDSALYLCASSFQKAQYFGPGTRLTVL.

The CDR3 DNA reads TGTGCCAGCAGAATGACTAGCTCGAGCTCCTACGAGCAGTACTTC. This encodes CASRMTSSSSYEQYF. The J gene is TRBJ2-7, the V gene TRBV28; 7 bases line up with TRBD2. Trimming cost V 6 bases and J 0 bases; bases outside gene matches: 8. The germline CDR1 and CDR2 sequences are MDHEN and SYDVKM. This CDR3 has 15 residues.

The rearrangement links TRBV5-4 to TRBJ2-2, with 8 bases matching TRBD1. CDR3 length: 16 residues. J lost 1 base, V lost 5 bases, and 7 bases had no gene match. CDR1 is SGHNT and CDR2 is YYREEE in the germline V gene (reference sequence). The CDR3: CASRYGQGRNTGELFF. CDR3 nucleotide sequence: TGTGCCAGCAGATACGGACAGGGAAGGAACACCGGGGAGCTGTTTTTT.

The gene calls are TRBV6-1 and TRBJ2-1; 11 bases are shared with TRBD2. After removal of 5 bases from V and 7 bases from J, the junction contained 4 bases not matched to a gene. Germline CDR1 MNHNS, CDR2 SASEGT. The CDR3 consists of 14 residues. The DNA of the CDR3 is TGTGCCAGCAGTCCTAGCGGGAGGTTGAATGAGCAGTTCTTC. Residues: CASSPSGRLNEQFF.

The rearrangement links TRBV9 to TRBJ1-2; D gene uncertain. V was pared by 0 bases and J by 4 bases, with 7 bases between. CDR3 length: 13 amino acids. Germline assignment: CDR1 SGDLS and CDR2 YYNGEE. CDR3 loop: CASSVVVGYGYTF. CDR3 sequence (DNA): TGTGCCAGCAGCGTAGTGGTGGGCTATGGCTACACCTTC.

This chain uses TRBV30 with TRBJ2-7, with 9 bases fitting TRBD1. CDR1 and CDR2 from the germline V gene are GTSNPN and SVGIG (reference sequence). The CDR3 is made up of 13 amino acids. V shed 3 bases and J 2 bases; nucleotides not matched to a gene: 2. The CDR3 region is CAWSRQGAYEQYF. The DNA of the CDR3 is TGTGCCTGGAGCCGACAGGGGGCCTACGAGCAGTACTTC. Full variable domain (remainder filled in from reference TRBV30 and TRBJ2-7): SQTIHQWPATLVQPVGSPLSLECTVEGTSNPNLYWYRQAAGRGLQLLFYSVGIGQISSEVPQNLSASRPQDRQFILSSKKLLLSDSGFYLCAWSRQGAYEQYFGPGTRLTVT.

V gene TRBV2 combines with J gene TRBJ1-5; D remains ambiguous. Germline V gene sequence: CDR1 SNHLY, CDR2 FYNNEI. This CDR3 has 13 residues. V was cut by 7 bases and J by 0 bases, with 7 bases left in between. The CDR3 protein is CASKTDSNQPQHF. For the CDR3, the DNA is TGTGCCAGCAAGACGGATAGCAATCAGCCCCAGCATTTT.

This chain uses TRBV6-6 with TRBJ1-1; 11 bases are a match to TRBD1. Trimming at V came to 3 bases and at J to 5 bases, leaving 8 bases not matched to a gene. This CDR3 has 16 residues. From germline, CDR1 is MNHNY and CDR2 SVGAGI (reference sequence). The CDR3 spells CASSYPGTGGATEAFF. Here the CDR3 DNA reads TGTGCCAGCAGTTATCCCGGGACAGGGGGGGCAACTGAAGCTTTCTTT.

As DNA, the CDR3 is TGTGCCAGCAGTGAGGGCACAGATACGCAGTATTTT. The encoded protein is CASSEGTDTQYF. The V call is TRBV6-1, the J call TRBJ2-3; no firm D call. The V gene lost 3 bases and the J gene lost 1 base, with 2 bases spanning the gap. Germline V CDR1 and CDR2: MNHNS, SASEGT. The CDR3 totals 12 residues.

This CDR3 is CASRDRLYEQYF. DNA for the CDR3: TGTGCCAGCAGGGACAGGCTCTACGAGCAGTACTTC. The gene calls are TRBV28 and TRBJ2-7; 7 bases are a match to TRBD1. CDR1 and CDR2 from the germline V gene are MDHEN and SYDVKM. With V trimmed by 6 bases and J by 3 bases, 2 bases remained unmatched. This CDR3 is built from 12 residues.